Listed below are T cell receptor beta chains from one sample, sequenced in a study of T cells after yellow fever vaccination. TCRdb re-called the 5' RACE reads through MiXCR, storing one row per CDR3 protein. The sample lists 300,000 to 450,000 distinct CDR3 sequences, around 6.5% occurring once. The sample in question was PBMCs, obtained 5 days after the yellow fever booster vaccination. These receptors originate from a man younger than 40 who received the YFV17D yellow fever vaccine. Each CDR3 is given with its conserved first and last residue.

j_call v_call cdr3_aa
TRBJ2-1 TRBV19 CASSIMEGAPIYNEQFF
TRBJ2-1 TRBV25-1 CASSYAGAYPIGQFF
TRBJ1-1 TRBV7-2 CASSLGGRGAEAFF
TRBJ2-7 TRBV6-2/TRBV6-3 CASRPQTQGASYEQYF
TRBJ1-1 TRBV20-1 CSASRGQYTEAFF
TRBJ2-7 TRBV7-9 CASSPRPWGEQYF
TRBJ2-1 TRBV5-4 CASSVSGGYNEQFF
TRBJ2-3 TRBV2 CASNYRLAGGGSRTDTQYF
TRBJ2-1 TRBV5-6 CASSVTTSEIHEQFF
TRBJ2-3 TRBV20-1 CSARPPGLVHTDTQYF
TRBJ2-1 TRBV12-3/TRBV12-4 CASTARERGEQFF
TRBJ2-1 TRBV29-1 CSVEGQGQSSYNEQFF
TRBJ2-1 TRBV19 CASSGTKSYNEQFF
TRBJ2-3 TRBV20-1 CSARIAAGDGDTQYF
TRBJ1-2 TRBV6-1 CASRDGLRDGYTF
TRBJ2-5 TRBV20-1 CSARVPGGRQETQYF
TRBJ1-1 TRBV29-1 CSVARDPEAFF
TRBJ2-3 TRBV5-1 CASSPTGSFTDTQYF
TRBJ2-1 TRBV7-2 CASSFSTGLYNEQFF
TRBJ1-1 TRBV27 CASSRTTNTEAFF
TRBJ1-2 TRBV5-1 CASTTGTERASYGYTF
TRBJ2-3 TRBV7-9 CASMGGSTDTQYF
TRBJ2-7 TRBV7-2 CASSLFWGDSYEQYF
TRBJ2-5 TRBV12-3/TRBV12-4 CASSPRTGTGEETQYF
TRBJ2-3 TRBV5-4 CASRMGGSGADTQYF
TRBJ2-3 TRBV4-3 CASSQTSGRGDTQYF
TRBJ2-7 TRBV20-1 CSRGGQGAYEQYF
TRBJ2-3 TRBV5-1 CASSPLEGTDTQYF
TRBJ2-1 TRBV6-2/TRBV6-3 CASSYSQIRSYNEQFF
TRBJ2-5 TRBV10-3 CAISDGLGETQYF
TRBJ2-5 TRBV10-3 CAIRPGAGETQYF
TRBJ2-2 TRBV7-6 CASSPGGGMYTGELFF
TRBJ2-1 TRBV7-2 CASSSPGQSSYNEQFF
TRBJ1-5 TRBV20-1 CSARLGAGSNQPQHF
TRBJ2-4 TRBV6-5 CASSYSRKAGWDIQYF
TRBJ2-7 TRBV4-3 CASSQGHRGLAGGMNYEQYF
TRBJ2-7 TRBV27 CASSLRGDFYEQYF
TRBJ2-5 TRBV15 CATVDRGEQETQYF
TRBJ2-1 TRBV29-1 CSTERTGNEQFF
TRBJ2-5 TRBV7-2 CASSFWSGAQYF
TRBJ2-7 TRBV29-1 CSVKGSELYEQYF